One and the same sample provided the 10 T cell receptor beta chains below, sequenced in a study of T-cell memory formation after mild COVID-19. A single record per CDR3 protein comes from TCRdb applying MiXCR to the 5' RACE reads. The table has 350,000 to 450,000 distinct CDR3 sequences, approximately 15% seen once. The sequenced sample was PBMCs or a T cell subset sorted from them (not recorded which). These receptors all come from a man aged 18 to 30 who had mild COVID-19 (a few samples of this study predate the infection). Cell type and time point are not known.

CDR3 nucleotides: TGTGCCAGCAGACCTTACAGGGGGAACTATGGCTACACCTTC. Its translation: CASRPYRGNYGYTF. This chain connects TRBV12-3 or TRBV12-4 to TRBJ1-2, with TRBD1 matching over 8 bases. There are 14 residues in the CDR3. The V segment lost 6 bases and the J segment 2 bases; nucleotides outside the gene matches: 5.

This clonotype was detected ten times or more. Here the CDR3 reads CASSVEASGDTGELFF. The CDR3 DNA reads as TGTGCCAGCAGCGTAGAGGCTAGCGGGGACACCGGGGAGCTGTTTTTT. This sequence joins TRBV9 and TRBJ2-2; the match to TRBD2 covers 9 bases. The CDR3 length is 16 residues. The germline CDR1 and CDR2 sequences are SGDLS and YYNGEE. V dropped 0 bases and J dropped 3; count of bases not matched to a gene: 3.

CDR3 bases: TGTGCCAGCAGTTCGGTCCCGGGAGGGGAGACCCAGTACTTC. Translation gives CASSSVPGGETQYF. The J gene is TRBJ2-5, the V gene TRBV12-3 or TRBV12-4, with 8 bases fitting TRBD2. After removal of 4 bases from V and 5 bases from J, the junction contained 6 bases not matched to a gene. The CDR3 loop spans 14 amino acids.

The chain is built from TRBV7-2 and TRBJ2-5; maybe TRBD1 (6 bases). CDR3 length: 13 amino acids. The V end was cut by 5 bases, the J end by 5 bases, with 12 bases between. Germline loops: CDR1 SGHTA, CDR2 FQGNSA. As DNA, the CDR3 is TGTGCCAGCAGCGAAGACAGGCAGGAGACCCAGTACTTC. Protein sequence: CASSEDRQETQYF.

This clonotype was counted only a few times. This chain uses TRBV7-9 with TRBJ1-5, with D uncertain. Germline assignment: CDR1 SEHNR and CDR2 FQNEAQ (reference sequence). The CDR3 length is 12 residues. The V gene lost 6 bases and the J gene lost 4 bases, with 7 bases spanning the gap. The CDR3 DNA sequence: TGTGCCAGCAGTCAAGGTAATCAGCCCCAGCATTTT. Protein sequence: CASSQGNQPQHF.

The V and J genes are TRBV25-1 and TRBJ1-5; 10 bases are shared with TRBD1. The germline CDR1 and CDR2 sequences are MGHDK and SYGVNS. V shed 7 bases, J shed 1 base, and the junction held 4 bases outside the gene matches. The CDR3 runs 15 residues. This CDR3 reads CASTGDRGSNQPQHF. Here the CDR3 DNA reads TGTGCCAGCACAGGGGACAGGGGCAGCAATCAGCCCCAGCATTTT.

The CDR3 reads CASSLVGPFRSYNSPLHF. The CDR3 coding sequence is TGTGCCAGCAGCTTAGTAGGACCTTTTCGCTCCTATAATTCACCCCTCCACTTT. V is TRBV7-9 and J is TRBJ1-6, with no clear D. The CDR3 consists of 18 residues. CDR1 SEHNR and CDR2 FQNEAQ come from the germline V gene (reference sequence). V shed 1 base and J shed 0 bases, with 13 bases lying between them.

This clonotype appeared a few times. The chain is built from TRBV20-1 and TRBJ2-3; D perhaps matches TRBD2 (5 bases). V was shortened by 6 bases and J by 2 bases, with 18 bases between the two germline ends. CDR1 is DFQATT, CDR2 SNEGSKA, per germline (reference sequence). The CDR3 is 15 residues long. CDR3 protein: CSATSQIAHTDTQYF. In DNA, the CDR3 is TGCAGTGCGACGAGTCAAATAGCGCACACAGATACGCAGTATTTT.

This clonotype was seen at least ten times. V gene TRBV12-3 or TRBV12-4 combines with J gene TRBJ2-7, with D unresolved. CDR3 length: 12 amino acids. The germline V and J ends were trimmed by 5 bases and 0 bases, with 5 bases remaining between them. The DNA of the CDR3 is TGTGCCAGCAGTGGTCCCTCCTACGAGCAGTACTTC. This encodes CASSGPSYEQYF.

This clonotype came up a few times. The chain is built from TRBV10-3 and TRBJ1-1; 7 bases match TRBD1. The V gene's germline CDR1 is ENHRY and CDR2 SYGVKD. The CDR3 has 18 residues. Unmatched junction bases numbered 11, after V lost 0 bases and J lost 1 base. For the CDR3, the DNA is TGTGCCATCAGTGAGTCAGGGGGCTTACCACGGGGGAACACTGAAGCTTTCTTT. Protein sequence: CAISESGGLPRGNTEAFF.